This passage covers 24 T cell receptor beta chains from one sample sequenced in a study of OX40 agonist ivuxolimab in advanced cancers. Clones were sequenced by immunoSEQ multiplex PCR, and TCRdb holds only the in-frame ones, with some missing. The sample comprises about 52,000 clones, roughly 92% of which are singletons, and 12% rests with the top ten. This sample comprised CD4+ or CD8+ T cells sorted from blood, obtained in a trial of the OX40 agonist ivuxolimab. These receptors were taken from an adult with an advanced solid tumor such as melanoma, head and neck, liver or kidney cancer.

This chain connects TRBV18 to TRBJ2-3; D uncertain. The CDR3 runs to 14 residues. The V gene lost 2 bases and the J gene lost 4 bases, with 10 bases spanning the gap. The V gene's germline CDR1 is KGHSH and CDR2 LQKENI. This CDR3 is CASSPMGFPDTQYF. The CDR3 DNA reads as TGTGCCAGCTCACCAATGGGTTTCCCAGATACGCAGTATTTT.

As DNA, the CDR3 is TGTGCCATCAGTTGGACAGGGAGACCTGCAACTAATGAAAAACTGTTTTTT. Translating it yields CAISWTGRPATNEKLFF. This chain links TRBV10-3 with TRBJ1-4; 8 bases line up with TRBD1. This CDR3 is 17 amino acids long. The ends lost 5 bases at V and 0 bases at J; junction bases unmatched: 8. Per germline, CDR1 ENHRY and CDR2 SYGVKD.

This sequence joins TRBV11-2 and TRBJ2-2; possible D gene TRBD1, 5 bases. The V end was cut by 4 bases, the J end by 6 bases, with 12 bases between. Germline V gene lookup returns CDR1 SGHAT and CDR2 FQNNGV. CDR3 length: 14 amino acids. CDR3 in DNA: TGTGCCAGCAGCTCCCGCCAGGGCGCCGGGGAGCTGTTTTTT. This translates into CASSSRQGAGELFF.

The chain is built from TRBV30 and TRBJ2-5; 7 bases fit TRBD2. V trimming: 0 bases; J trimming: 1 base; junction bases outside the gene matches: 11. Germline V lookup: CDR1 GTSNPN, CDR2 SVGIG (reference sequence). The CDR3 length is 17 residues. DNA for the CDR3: TGTGCCTGGAGTGTACAGATGTGGGGGGGTAGCCAAGAGACCCAGTACTTC. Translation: CAWSVQMWGGSQETQYF.

The CDR3 bases are TGTGCCAGCAGTGAAGACAGGGGACCGGCTGGCTACACCTTC. This gives the protein CASSEDRGPAGYTF. This chain connects TRBV6-5 to TRBJ1-2, with 8 bases that match TRBD1. After removal of 5 bases from V and 7 bases from J, the junction contained 9 bases not matched to a gene. Germline V CDR1 and CDR2: MNHEY, SVGAGI. The CDR3 consists of 14 residues.

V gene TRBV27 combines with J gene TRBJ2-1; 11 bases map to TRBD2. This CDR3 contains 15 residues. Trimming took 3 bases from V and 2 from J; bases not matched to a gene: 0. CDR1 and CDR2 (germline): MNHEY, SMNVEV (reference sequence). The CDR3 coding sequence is TGTGCCAGCAGTTTGGGACTAGCGGCCTACAATGAGCAGTTCTTC. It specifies CASSLGLAAYNEQFF.

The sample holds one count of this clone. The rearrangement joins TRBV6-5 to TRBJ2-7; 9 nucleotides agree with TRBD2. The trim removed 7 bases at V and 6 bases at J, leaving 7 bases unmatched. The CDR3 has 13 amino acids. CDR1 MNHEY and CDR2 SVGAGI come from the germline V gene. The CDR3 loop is CASKPSGVLEQYF. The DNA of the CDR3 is TGTGCCAGCAAACCTAGCGGGGTCCTCGAGCAGTACTTC.

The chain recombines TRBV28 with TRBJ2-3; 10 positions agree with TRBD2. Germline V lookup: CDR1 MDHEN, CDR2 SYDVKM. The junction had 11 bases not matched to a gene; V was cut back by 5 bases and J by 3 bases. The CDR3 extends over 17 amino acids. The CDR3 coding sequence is TGTGCCAGCAGTCACGCCCGGACTAGCGGAATTACAGATACGCAGTATTTT. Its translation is CASSHARTSGITDTQYF.

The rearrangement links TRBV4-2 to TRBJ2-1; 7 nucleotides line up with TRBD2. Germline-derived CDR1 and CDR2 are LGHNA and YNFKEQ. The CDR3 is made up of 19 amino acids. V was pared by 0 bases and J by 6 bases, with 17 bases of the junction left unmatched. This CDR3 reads CASSQDRASGIETFNEQFF. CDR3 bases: TGTGCCAGCAGCCAAGATCGGGCTAGCGGCATCGAAACGTTCAATGAGCAGTTCTTC.

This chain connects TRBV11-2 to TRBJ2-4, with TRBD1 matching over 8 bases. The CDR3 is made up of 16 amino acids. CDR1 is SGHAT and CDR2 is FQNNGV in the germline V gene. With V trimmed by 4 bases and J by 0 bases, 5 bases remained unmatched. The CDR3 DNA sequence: TGTGCCAGCAGCTCAGGACAGGGAGCAGCCAAAAACATTCAGTACTTC. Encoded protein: CASSSGQGAAKNIQYF.

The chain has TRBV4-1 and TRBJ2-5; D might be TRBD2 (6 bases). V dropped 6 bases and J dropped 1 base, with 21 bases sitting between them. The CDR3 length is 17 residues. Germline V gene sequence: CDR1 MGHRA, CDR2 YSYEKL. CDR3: CASSLSGASASQETQYF. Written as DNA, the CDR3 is TGCGCCAGCAGTCTAAGTGGGGCTAGCGCTTCCCAAGAGACCCAGTACTTC.

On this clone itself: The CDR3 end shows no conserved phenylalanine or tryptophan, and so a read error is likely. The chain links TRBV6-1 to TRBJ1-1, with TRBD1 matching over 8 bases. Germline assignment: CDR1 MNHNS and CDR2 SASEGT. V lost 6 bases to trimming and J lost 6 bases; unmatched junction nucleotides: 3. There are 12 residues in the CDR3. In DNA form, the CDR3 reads TGTGCCAGCAGGGACAGGGAGCCTGAAGCTTTCCTT. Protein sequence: CASRDREPEAFL.

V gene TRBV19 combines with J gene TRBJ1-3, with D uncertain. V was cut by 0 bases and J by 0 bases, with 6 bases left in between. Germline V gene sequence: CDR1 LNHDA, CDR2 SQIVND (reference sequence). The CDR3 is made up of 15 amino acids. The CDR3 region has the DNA TGTGCCAGTAGTATAGATGATGACTCTGGAAACACCATATATTTT. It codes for CASSIDDDSGNTIYF.

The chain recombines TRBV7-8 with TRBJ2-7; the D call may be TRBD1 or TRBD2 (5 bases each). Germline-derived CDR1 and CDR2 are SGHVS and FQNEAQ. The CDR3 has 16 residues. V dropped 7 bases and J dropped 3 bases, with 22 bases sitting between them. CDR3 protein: CASTPDPRGGVYEQYF. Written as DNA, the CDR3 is TGTGCCAGCACCCCTGACCCCCGTGGGGGAGTCTACGAGCAGTACTTC.

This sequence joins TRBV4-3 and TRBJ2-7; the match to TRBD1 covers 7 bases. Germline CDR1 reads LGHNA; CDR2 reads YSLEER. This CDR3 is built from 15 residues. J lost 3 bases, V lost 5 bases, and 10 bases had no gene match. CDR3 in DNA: TGCGCCAGCAGCTTCTACAGGGGTCCGGACTACGAGCAGTACTTC. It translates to CASSFYRGPDYEQYF.

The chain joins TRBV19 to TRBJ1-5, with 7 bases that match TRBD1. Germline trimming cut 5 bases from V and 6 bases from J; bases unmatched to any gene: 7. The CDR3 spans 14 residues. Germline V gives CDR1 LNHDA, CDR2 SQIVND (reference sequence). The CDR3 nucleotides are TGTGCCAGTAGTCCCAGGGGGGTTGGTCAGCCCCAGCATTTT. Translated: CASSPRGVGQPQHF.

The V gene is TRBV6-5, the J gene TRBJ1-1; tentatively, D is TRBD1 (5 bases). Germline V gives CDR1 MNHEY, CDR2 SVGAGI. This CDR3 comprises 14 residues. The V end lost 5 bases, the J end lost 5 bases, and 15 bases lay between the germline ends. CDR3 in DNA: TGTGCCAGCAGTAGTGGCCGGGGGGTTACTGAAGCTTTCTTT. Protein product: CASSSGRGVTEAFF.

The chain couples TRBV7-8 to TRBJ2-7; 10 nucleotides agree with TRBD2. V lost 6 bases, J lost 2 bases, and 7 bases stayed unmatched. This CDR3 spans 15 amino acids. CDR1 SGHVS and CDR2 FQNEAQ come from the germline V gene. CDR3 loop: CASREIAGGTYEQYF. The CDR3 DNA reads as TGTGCCAGCAGAGAAATAGCGGGAGGAACCTACGAGCAGTACTTC. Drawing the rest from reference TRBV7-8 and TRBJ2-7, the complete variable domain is GAGVSQSPRYKVAKRGQDVALRCDPISGHVSLFWYQQALGQGPEFLTYFQNEAQLDKSGLPSDRFFAERPEGSVSTLKIQRTQQEDSAVYLCASREIAGGTYEQYFGPGTRLTVT.

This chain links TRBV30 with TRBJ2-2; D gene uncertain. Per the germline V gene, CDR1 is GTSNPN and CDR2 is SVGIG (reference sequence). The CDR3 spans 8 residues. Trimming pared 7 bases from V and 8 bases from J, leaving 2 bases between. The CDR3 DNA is TGTGCCTCAGGGGAGCTGTTTTTT. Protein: CASGELFF.

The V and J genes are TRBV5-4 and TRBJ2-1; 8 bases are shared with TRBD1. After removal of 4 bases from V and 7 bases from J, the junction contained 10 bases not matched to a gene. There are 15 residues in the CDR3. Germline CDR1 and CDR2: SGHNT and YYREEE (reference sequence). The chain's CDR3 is CASSPDRGVSNEQFF. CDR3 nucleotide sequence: TGTGCCAGCAGCCCTGACAGGGGTGTCTCAAATGAGCAGTTCTTC.

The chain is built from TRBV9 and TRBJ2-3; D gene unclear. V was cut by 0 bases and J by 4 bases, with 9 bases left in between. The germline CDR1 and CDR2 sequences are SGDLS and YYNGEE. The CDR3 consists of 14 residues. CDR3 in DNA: TGTGCCAGCAGCGTAGGTCGGGTCGCAGATACGCAGTATTTT. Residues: CASSVGRVADTQYF.

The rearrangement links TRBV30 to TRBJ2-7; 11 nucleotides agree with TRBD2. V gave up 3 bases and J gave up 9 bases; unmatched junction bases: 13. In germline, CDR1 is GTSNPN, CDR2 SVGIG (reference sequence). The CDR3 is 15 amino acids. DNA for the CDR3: TGTGCCTGGAGGGACGGGACTAGCGGATGGCTAGGGCAGTACTTC. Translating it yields CAWRDGTSGWLGQYF.

The CDR3 spells CASSGGTGEAPGELFF. CDR3 nucleotide sequence: TGTGCCAGCAGCGGAGGCACGGGGGAAGCTCCCGGGGAGCTGTTTTTT. V is TRBV7-2 and J is TRBJ2-2; weak D call: TRBD2 (6 bases). Trimming removed 5 bases from V and 6 bases from J, with 19 bases in between. This CDR3 has 16 residues. The germline V gene encodes CDR1 SGHTA and CDR2 FQGNSA.

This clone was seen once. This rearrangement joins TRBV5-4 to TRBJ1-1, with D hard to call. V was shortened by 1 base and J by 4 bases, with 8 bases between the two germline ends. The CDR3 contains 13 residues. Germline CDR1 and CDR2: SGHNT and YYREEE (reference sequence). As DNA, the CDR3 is TGTGCCAGCAGCTTGTCCCCAATCACTGAAGCTTTCTTT. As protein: CASSLSPITEAFF.